Sequencing of this T cell receptor beta chain was carried out in a study of shared T cell receptors in the human thymus. A single count supports this clone. Trimming cost V 4 bases and J 2 bases, with 11 bases left between them. In germline, CDR1 is LNHDA, CDR2 SQIVND (reference sequence). This CDR3 contains 14 residues. TCRdb's copy holds only in-frame clones and misses some; the assay was immunoSEQ multiplex PCR. Of a few hundred thousand clones listed, about 95% are singletons. The TCR sequence derives from a human donor. This chain links TRBV19 with TRBJ1-2; D gene uncertain. Sequences were obtained from thymocytes. The CDR3 loop reads CASSNPGENYGYTF. CDR3 sequence (DNA): TGTGCCAGTAGTAACCCAGGAGAGAACTATGGCTACACCTTC. The whole variable domain, remainder taken from reference TRBV19 and TRBJ1-2, is DGGITQSPKYLFRKEGQNVTLSCEQNLNHDAMYWYRQDPGQGLRLIYYSQIVNDFQKGDIAEGYSVSREKKESFPLTVTSAQKNPTAFYLCASSNPGENYGYTFGSGTRLTVV.